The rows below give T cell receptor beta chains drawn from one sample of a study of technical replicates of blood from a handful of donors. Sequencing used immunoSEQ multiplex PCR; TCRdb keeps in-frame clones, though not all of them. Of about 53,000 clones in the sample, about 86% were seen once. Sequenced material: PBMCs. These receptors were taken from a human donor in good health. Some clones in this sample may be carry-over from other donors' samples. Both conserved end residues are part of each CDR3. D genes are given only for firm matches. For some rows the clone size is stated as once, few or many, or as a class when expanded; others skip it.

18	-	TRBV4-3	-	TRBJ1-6	TGCGCCAGCAGCCAAGACCGCCGAGCGACAGTTTATAATTCACCCCTCCACTTT	CASSQDRRATVYNSPLHF
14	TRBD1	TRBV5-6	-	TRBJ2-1	TGTGCCAGCAGCCTCGGGACAGCGAACCGGGAGCAGTTCTTC	CASSLGTANREQFF
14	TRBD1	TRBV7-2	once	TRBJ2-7	TGTGCCAGCAGCTCCGGGACAGACATCTACGAGCAGTACTTC	CASSSGTDIYEQYF
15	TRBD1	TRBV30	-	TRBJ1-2	TGTGCCTGGAGTCCAAGGGACAGGGTAGCCTATGGCTACACCTTC	CAWSPRDRVAYGYTF
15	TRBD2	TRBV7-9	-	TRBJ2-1	TGTGCCAGCAGCCGTACTAGCGGGAGCGGCAATGAGCAGTTCTTC	CASSRTSGSGNEQFF
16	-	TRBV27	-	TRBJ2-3	TGTGCCAGCAGTGATAGACAGACCCTCATCGCAGATACGCAGTATTTT	CASSDRQTLIADTQYF
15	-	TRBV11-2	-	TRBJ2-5	TGTGCCAGCAGCCTCCGTCAAATGGCCGCAGAGACCCAGTACTTC	CASSLRQMAAETQYF
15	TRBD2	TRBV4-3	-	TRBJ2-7	TGCGCCAGCAGCCAACAAAGCGGGAGTCCCTACGAGCAGTACTTC	CASSQQSGSPYEQYF
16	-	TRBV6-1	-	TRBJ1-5	TGTGCCAGCAGTGAATGGGGGGGAGTGAGCAATCAGCCCCAGCATTTT	CASSEWGGVSNQPQHF
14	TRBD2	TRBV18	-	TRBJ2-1	TGTGCCAGCTCACCACTAGCGGGGTTCGATGAGCAGTTCTTC	CASSPLAGFDEQFF
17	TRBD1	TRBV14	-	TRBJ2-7	TGTGCCAGCAGCCACACACGAGGGACAGGGGGAATGGACGAGCAGTACTTC	CASSHTRGTGGMDEQYF
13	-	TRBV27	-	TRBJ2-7	TGTGCCAGCAGTTTTGGGCCCCGGTACGAGCAGTACTTC	CASSFGPRYEQYF
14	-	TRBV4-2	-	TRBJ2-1	TGTGCCAGCAGCCAAGGATGGCCCAACAATGAGCAGTTCTTC	CASSQGWPNNEQFF
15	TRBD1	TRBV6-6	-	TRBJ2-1	TGTGCCAGCAGTTACTCGACAGGGGTATGGGATGAGCAGTTCTTC	CASSYSTGVWDEQFF
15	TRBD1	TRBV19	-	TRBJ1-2	TGTGCCAGTAGTCACACCCCCGGGACAGGCTATGGCTACACCTTC	CASSHTPGTGYGYTF
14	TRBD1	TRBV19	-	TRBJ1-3	TGTGCCAGTAGGGGACAGGGCGCTGGAAACACCATATATTTT	CASRGQGAGNTIYF
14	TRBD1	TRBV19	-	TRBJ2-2	TGTGCCAGCCAGACAGGGTTTGGCCCCGGGGAGCTGTTTTTT	CASQTGFGPGELFF
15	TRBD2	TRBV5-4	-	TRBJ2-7	TGTGCCAGCAGCCCTACCGGGACTACTGCCTACGAGCAGTACTTC	CASSPTGTTAYEQYF
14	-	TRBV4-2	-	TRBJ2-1	TGTGCCAGCAGCCAAGATGGAGAGCCAAATGAGCAGTTCTTC	CASSQDGEPNEQFF
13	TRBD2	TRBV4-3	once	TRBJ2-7	TGCGCCAGCAGCCGCCTACTAGCGGGAGAGCAGTACTTC	CASSRLLAGEQYF
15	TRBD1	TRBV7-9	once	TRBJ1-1	TGTGCCAGCAGCTTATCCAGGGGGAGAAACACTGAAGCTTTCTTT	CASSLSRGRNTEAFF
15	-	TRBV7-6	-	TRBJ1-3	TGTGCCAGCAGCTTAGACGGGAGCTCTGGAAACACCATATATTTT	CASSLDGSSGNTIYF
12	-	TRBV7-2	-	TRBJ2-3	TGTGCCAGCAGCTTTGCTATAGATACGCAGTATTTT	CASSFAIDTQYF
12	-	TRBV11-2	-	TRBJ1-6	TGTGCCAGCAGCCCCTTCGATTCACCCCTCCACTTT	CASSPFDSPLHF
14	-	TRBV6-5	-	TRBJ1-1	TGTGCCAGCAGTTACGCAGGCTTTAGCACTGAAGCTTTCTTT	CASSYAGFSTEAFF
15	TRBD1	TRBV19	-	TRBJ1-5	TGTGCCAGTCGCGCAGCGGACAGGGGACCTCAGCCCCAGCATTTT	CASRAADRGPQPQHF
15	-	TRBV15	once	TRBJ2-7	TGTGCCACCAGCAGAGCTGGCGGGAACTCCTACGAGCAGTACTTC	CATSRAGGNSYEQYF
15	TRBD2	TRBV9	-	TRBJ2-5	TGTGCCAGCAGCAAGGGACTAGCGGGGGTGGAGACCCAGTACTTC	CASSKGLAGVETQYF
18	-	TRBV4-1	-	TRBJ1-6	TGCGCCAGCAGCCAACGCCTGGGGGAACAGGGCGGAAATTCACCCCTCCACTTT	CASSQRLGEQGGNSPLHF
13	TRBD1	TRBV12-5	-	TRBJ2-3	TGTGCTAGTGGACGACAGGGCCCAGATACGCAGTATTTT	CASGRQGPDTQYF
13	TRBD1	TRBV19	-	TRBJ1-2	TGTGCCAGTAGTATAGTACGACAGGGTGGCTACACCTTC	CASSIVRQGGYTF
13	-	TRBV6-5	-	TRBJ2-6	TGTGCCAGCCTTAACTGGGGGGCCAACGTCCTGACTTTC	CASLNWGANVLTF
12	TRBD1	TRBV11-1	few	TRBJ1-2	TGTGCCAGCGGACAGGGGAACTATGGCTACACCTTC	CASGQGNYGYTF
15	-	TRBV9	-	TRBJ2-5	TGTGCCAGCAGCCTTTTCCCGACGGGGAGCGAGACCCAGTACTTC	CASSLFPTGSETQYF
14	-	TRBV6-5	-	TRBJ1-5	TGTGCCAGCAGCCCGACAGGACTCAATCAGCCCCAGCATTTT	CASSPTGLNQPQHF